The sample holds one count of the clone carrying this T cell receptor (beta chain). What it recognizes is unknown. Sorted cell numbers of 20,000 to 1,000,000, with 10%, 30% or 50% RNA, served as input for naive CD8 libraries. The data were obtained in a study of molecular identifiers for immune sequencing clone quantification. V lost 2 bases and J lost 8, with 15 bases in between. CDR3 length: 14 residues. Germline loops: CDR1 SEHNR, CDR2 FQNEAQ (reference sequence). For bulk TCR libraries, previously described methods and listed TCR primers were used. TCRdb re-derived calls from the PCR reads in MiXCR, one entry per CDR3 protein. Of 400,000 to 600,000 distinct CDR3 sequences in the sample, 25% were seen once. Study results and limitations: For highly expanded clones, sizes could be underestimated when identical TCR molecules share a barcode.

Sequencing was performed on naive CD8+ T cells from blood, with Jurkat cell RNA spiked in. Subset in this sample: FACS-sorted CD8+CD4-CCR7+CD45RA+ naive T cells. The chain couples TRBV7-9 to TRBJ1-2, with D perhaps matching TRBD1 (5 bases). The sequence came from a human donor in good health. Some libraries in this study had Jurkat cell RNA spiked in. This chain's CDR3 is CASSLREGIGGYTF. CDR3 DNA: TGTGCCAGCAGCTTAAGAGAGGGGATAGGCGGCTACACCTTC.